These T cell receptor beta chains were read from a single sample in a study of blood T cells in healthy people across ages. One entry per CDR3 protein results from TCRdb running MiXCR on the 5' RACE reads. The table shows about 1.5 million distinct CDR3 sequences, with less than 45% occurring only once. The source material was blood. The receptors here all came from a young woman in good health. The CDR3 runs from the conserved cysteine through the conserved F or W. Fields, in order: J gene, D gene, clone size, V gene, CDR3 protein, CDR3 DNA. The D gene is left open where the match is weak. A clone size is listed for some rows: how often the clone was seen (once, few, many), or a class if it is expanded.

J gene: TRBJ1-1
D gene: .
clone size: .
V gene: TRBV4-3
CDR3 protein: CASSQDLIRSSMNTEAFF
CDR3 DNA: TGCGCCAGCAGCCAAGATTTAATCAGATCGTCAATGAACACTGAAGCTTTCTTT

J gene: TRBJ2-3
D gene: .
clone size: .
V gene: TRBV20-1
CDR3 protein: CSATPSADFTDTQYF
CDR3 DNA: TGCAGTGCTACCCCATCAGCGGATTTCACAGATACGCAGTATTTT

J gene: TRBJ1-1
D gene: .
clone size: few
V gene: TRBV7-2
CDR3 protein: CASSSQYEAFF
CDR3 DNA: TGTGCCAGCAGCTCGCAGTATGAAGCTTTCTTT

J gene: TRBJ2-1
D gene: TRBD2
clone size: .
V gene: TRBV27
CDR3 protein: CASRWTPAGVNEQFF
CDR3 DNA: TGTGCCAGCCGATGGACGCCAGCGGGAGTCAATGAGCAGTTCTTC

J gene: TRBJ2-7
D gene: .
clone size: .
V gene: TRBV7-8
CDR3 protein: CASSLVGFIPYEQYF
CDR3 DNA: TGTGCCAGCAGCTTAGTCGGCTTTATCCCTTACGAGCAGTACTTC

J gene: TRBJ2-1
D gene: TRBD1
clone size: many
V gene: TRBV29-1
CDR3 protein: CSVPDRPSSYNEQFF
CDR3 DNA: TGCAGCGTACCGGACAGGCCGAGCTCCTACAATGAGCAGTTCTTC

J gene: TRBJ1-2
D gene: .
clone size: few
V gene: TRBV5-1
CDR3 protein: CASGRTDPNYGYTF
CDR3 DNA: TGCGCCAGCGGCCGGACGGATCCTAACTATGGCTACACCTTC

J gene: TRBJ1-6
D gene: TRBD1
clone size: few
V gene: TRBV7-2
CDR3 protein: CASSFDDRGNSPLHF
CDR3 DNA: TGTGCCAGCAGCTTTGACGACAGGGGAAATTCACCCCTCCACTTT

J gene: TRBJ1-2
D gene: .
clone size: .
V gene: TRBV7-8
CDR3 protein: CASSLYTQGLDYTF
CDR3 DNA: TGTGCCAGCAGCTTATACACACAGGGTCTCGACTACACCTTC

J gene: TRBJ1-1
D gene: .
clone size: few
V gene: TRBV7-9
CDR3 protein: CASSLNQNTEAFF
CDR3 DNA: TGTGCCAGCAGCTTAAACCAGAACACTGAAGCTTTCTTT

J gene: TRBJ1-1
D gene: .
clone size: .
V gene: TRBV29-1
CDR3 protein: CSVMYEKVAGTEAFF
CDR3 DNA: TGCAGCGTTATGTATGAGAAAGTGGCTGGCACTGAAGCTTTCTTT

J gene: TRBJ2-2
D gene: .
clone size: .
V gene: TRBV7-3
CDR3 protein: CASSNTPRDTGELFF
CDR3 DNA: TGTGCCAGCAGCAACACGCCCAGGGACACCGGGGAGCTGTTTTTT

J gene: TRBJ2-1
D gene: .
clone size: .
V gene: TRBV6-6
CDR3 protein: CASSYLLHEQFF
CDR3 DNA: TGTGCCAGCAGTTACTTACTCCATGAGCAGTTCTTC

J gene: TRBJ2-7
D gene: .
clone size: .
V gene: TRBV4-1
CDR3 protein: CASSQLGELTYEQYF
CDR3 DNA: TGCGCCAGCAGCCAATTAGGGGAACTAACCTACGAGCAGTACTTC

J gene: TRBJ2-7
D gene: .
clone size: few
V gene: TRBV27
CDR3 protein: CAGSLQGSSYEQYF
CDR3 DNA: TGTGCCGGCAGTTTGCAGGGTAGCTCCTACGAGCAGTACTTC

J gene: TRBJ1-5
D gene: TRBD1
clone size: .
V gene: TRBV9
CDR3 protein: CASSPGDRDHSNQPQHF
CDR3 DNA: TGTGCCAGCAGCCCGGGGGACAGGGATCATAGCAATCAGCCCCAGCATTTT

J gene: TRBJ1-5
D gene: .
clone size: .
V gene: TRBV6-1
CDR3 protein: CASSEVRMGIDSNQPQHF
CDR3 DNA: TGTGCCAGCAGTGAAGTCAGAATGGGAATCGATAGCAATCAGCCCCAGCATTTT

J gene: TRBJ2-7
D gene: TRBD2
clone size: few
V gene: TRBV15
CDR3 protein: CATSRETGTRGSYEQYF
CDR3 DNA: TGTGCCACCAGCAGAGAAACCGGGACTAGAGGGTCCTACGAGCAGTACTTC

J gene: TRBJ1-4
D gene: TRBD1
clone size: .
V gene: TRBV7-6
CDR3 protein: CASSHLGQGARLFF
CDR3 DNA: TGTGCCAGCAGCCATCTCGGACAGGGGGCCAGACTGTTTTTT

J gene: TRBJ2-5
D gene: .
clone size: .
V gene: TRBV7-9
CDR3 protein: CASSSGVKETQYF
CDR3 DNA: TGTGCCAGCAGTTCTGGGGTAAAAGAGACCCAGTACTTC

J gene: TRBJ2-1
D gene: TRBD2
clone size: .
V gene: TRBV6-5
CDR3 protein: CASRTSGRANEQFF
CDR3 DNA: TGTGCCAGCCGGACTAGCGGGAGGGCCAATGAGCAGTTCTTC

J gene: TRBJ1-5
D gene: .
clone size: .
V gene: TRBV27
CDR3 protein: CASSLLKNQPQHF
CDR3 DNA: TGTGCCAGCAGTTTATTAAAGAATCAGCCCCAGCATTTT

J gene: TRBJ2-7
D gene: .
clone size: .
V gene: TRBV20-1
CDR3 protein: CSAPRGGHTSDEQYF
CDR3 DNA: TGCAGTGCTCCCAGAGGTGGACACACCTCGGACGAGCAGTACTTC

J gene: TRBJ2-5
D gene: .
clone size: few
V gene: TRBV20-1
CDR3 protein: CSARETLRGAGETQYF
CDR3 DNA: TGCAGTGCTAGAGAAACTCTGCGAGGGGCGGGAGAGACCCAGTACTTC

J gene: TRBJ1-2
D gene: TRBD1
clone size: .
V gene: TRBV29-1
CDR3 protein: CSVGGTGWFDYGYTF
CDR3 DNA: TGCAGCGTTGGGGGGACAGGGTGGTTCGACTATGGCTACACCTTC

J gene: TRBJ2-7
D gene: .
clone size: .
V gene: TRBV11-2
CDR3 protein: CASSPGVQTYNEQYF
CDR3 DNA: TGTGCCAGCAGCCCGGGGGTTCAAACCTACAATGAGCAGTACTTC

J gene: TRBJ2-3
D gene: TRBD2
clone size: .
V gene: TRBV14
CDR3 protein: CASSHGGLAGGADTQYF
CDR3 DNA: TGTGCCAGCAGCCACGGTGGACTAGCGGGGGGCGCAGATACGCAGTATTTT

J gene: TRBJ2-3
D gene: .
clone size: many
V gene: TRBV27
CDR3 protein: CASSLNPGSTDTQYF
CDR3 DNA: TGTGCCAGCAGTTTAAATCCAGGGAGCACAGATACGCAGTATTTT